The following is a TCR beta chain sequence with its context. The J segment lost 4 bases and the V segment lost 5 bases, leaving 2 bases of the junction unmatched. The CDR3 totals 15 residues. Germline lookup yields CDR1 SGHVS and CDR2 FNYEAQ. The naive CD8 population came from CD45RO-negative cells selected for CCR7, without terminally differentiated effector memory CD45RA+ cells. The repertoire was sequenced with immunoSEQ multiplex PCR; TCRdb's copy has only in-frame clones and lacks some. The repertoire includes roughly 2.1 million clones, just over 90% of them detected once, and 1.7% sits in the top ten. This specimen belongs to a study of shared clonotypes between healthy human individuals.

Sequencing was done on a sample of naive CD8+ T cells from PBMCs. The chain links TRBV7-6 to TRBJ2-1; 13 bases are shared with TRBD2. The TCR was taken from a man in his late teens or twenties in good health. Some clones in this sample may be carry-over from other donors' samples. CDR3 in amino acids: CASSPGLAGYNEQFF. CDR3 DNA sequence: TGTGCCAGCAGCCCGGGACTAGCGGGATACAATGAGCAGTTCTTC.